This T cell receptor (beta chain) was recorded in a study of T cell changes during pregnancy in multiple sclerosis. Method: immunoSEQ multiplex PCR; TCRdb's copy keeps in-frame clones and lacks some. The table records about 70,000 clones, around 94% of them present only once. V trimming: 6 bases; J trimming: 4 bases; junction bases outside the gene matches: 11. The CDR3 has 16 amino acids. Looked up from germline, CDR1 is MRHNA and CDR2 is SNTAGT. The rearrangement links TRBV6-4 to TRBJ1-1, with 10 bases fitting TRBD1. This clonotype was obtained from a female donor with multiple sclerosis, enrolled in a pregnancy study. The sample here was peripheral blood, taken in the third trimester of pregnancy. The CDR3 spells CASSQRLTGGFTEAFF. In DNA, the CDR3 is TGTGCCAGCAGCCAACGACTGACAGGGGGCTTCACTGAAGCTTTCTTT.